The subject of this entry is one T cell receptor beta chain. Per the original data handling: Amplifying reference gene primers gave estimates of nucleated cell counts. Data came from immunoSEQ multiplex PCR; TCRdb stores just in-frame clones and leaves some out. From that table come the V and J calls and clone size; the DNA was used to work out D and trimming. The sample has 250,000 to 300,000 clones; approximately 85% are singletons. This sample stems from a study of blood T cell repertoires in COVID-19. Study details: Acute and convalescent COVID-19 samples came from the United States, Italy and Spain. From T cells, B-cell-depleted T cells, or PBMCs came the material, which was cDNA or gDNA.

The germline gives CDR1 LNHNV, CDR2 YYDKDF (reference sequence). CDR3 length: 15 residues. V was trimmed by 1 base and J by 2 bases, leaving 11 bases between them. Participants' own reports of clinical history determined their cohort assignment. The source material was PBMCs or T cells enriched from blood (not recorded which). The gene calls are TRBV15 and TRBJ2-5; no clear D. The receptor was isolated from a woman aged 45 to 65 who had recovered from COVID-19. The CDR3 spells CATSRVRQRQETQYF. In DNA, the CDR3 is TGTGCCACCAGCAGAGTGCGTCAGAGGCAAGAGACCCAGTACTTC.